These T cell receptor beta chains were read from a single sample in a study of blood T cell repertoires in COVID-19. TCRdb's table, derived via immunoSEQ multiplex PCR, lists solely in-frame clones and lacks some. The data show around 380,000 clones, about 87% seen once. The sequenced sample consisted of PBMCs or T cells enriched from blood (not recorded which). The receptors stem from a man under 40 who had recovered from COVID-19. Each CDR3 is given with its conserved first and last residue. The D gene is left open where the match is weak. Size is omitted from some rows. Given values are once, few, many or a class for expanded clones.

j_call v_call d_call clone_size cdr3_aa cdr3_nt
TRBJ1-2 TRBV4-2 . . CASSPDHDGDNYGYTF TGTGCCAGCAGCCCCGACCACGACGGGGATAACTATGGCTACACCTTC
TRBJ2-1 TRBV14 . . CASSQESSRGEQFF TGTGCCAGCAGCCAAGAGTCTAGCAGGGGTGAGCAGTTCTTC
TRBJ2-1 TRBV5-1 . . CASSLAEGHQYNEQFF TGCGCCAGCAGCTTGGCCGAGGGACATCAGTACAATGAGCAGTTCTTC
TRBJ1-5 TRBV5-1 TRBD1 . CASSLGQGGQPQHF TGCGCCAGCAGCTTGGGTCAGGGGGGACAGCCCCAGCATTTT
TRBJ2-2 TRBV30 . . CAWSAPVMRPGELFF TGTGCCTGGAGTGCTCCCGTTATGCGTCCCGGGGAGCTGTTTTTT
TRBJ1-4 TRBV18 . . CASSPLGGTNEKLFF TGTGCCAGCTCCCCATTGGGGGGAACTAATGAAAAACTGTTTTTT
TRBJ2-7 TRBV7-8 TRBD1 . CATAPGQGTYEQYF TGTGCCACTGCGCCGGGACAGGGGACCTACGAGCAGTACTTC
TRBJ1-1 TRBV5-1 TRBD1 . CASSLFQGTAEAFF TGCGCCAGCAGCTTGTTCCAGGGGACAGCTGAAGCTTTCTTT
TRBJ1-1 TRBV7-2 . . CASSLFRGGNTEAFF TGTGCCAGCAGCTTATTTCGGGGGGGGAACACTGAAGCTTTCTTT
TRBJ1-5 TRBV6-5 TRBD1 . CASSYGTGRNQPQHF TGTGCCAGCAGTTACGGGACAGGCCGCAATCAGCCCCAGCATTTT
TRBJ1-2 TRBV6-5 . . CASSTGISYGYTF TGTGCCAGCAGTACCGGGATTTCCTATGGCTACACCTTC
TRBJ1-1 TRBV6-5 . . CASRTTQLKAFF TGTGCCAGCAGAACGACTCAGTTAAAGGCTTTCTTT
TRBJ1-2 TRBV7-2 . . CASSLRQNYGYTF TGTGCCAGCAGCTTAAGACAGAACTATGGCTACACCTTC
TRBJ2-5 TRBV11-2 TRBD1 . CASSPQTGLETQYF TGTGCCAGCAGCCCCCAGACAGGGTTGGAGACCCAGTACTTC
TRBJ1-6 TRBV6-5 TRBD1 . CASQRQGVGRSPLHF TGTGCCAGCCAGCGACAGGGTGTGGGGAGATCACCCCTCCACTTT
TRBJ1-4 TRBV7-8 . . CASSLATQGNEKLFF TGTGCCAGCAGCTTAGCGACACAAGGCAATGAAAAACTGTTTTTT
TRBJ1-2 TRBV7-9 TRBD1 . CASSPPDRGLRDGYTF TGTGCCAGCAGCCCCCCCGACAGGGGGCTGCGTGATGGCTACACCTTC
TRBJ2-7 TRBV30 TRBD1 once CAWRTAEDRGYEQYF TGTGCCTGGAGGACAGCCGAGGACAGGGGATACGAGCAGTACTTC
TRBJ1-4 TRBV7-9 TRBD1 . CASSPETGGNEKLFF TGTGCCAGCAGCCCTGAGACAGGGGGGAATGAAAAACTGTTTTTT
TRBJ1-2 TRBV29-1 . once CSVEPTAYGYTF TGCAGCGTTGAACCCACAGCCTATGGCTACACCTTC
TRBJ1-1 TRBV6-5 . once CASSLSLETTEAFF TGTGCCAGCAGCCTCTCTCTCGAAACAACTGAAGCTTTCTTT
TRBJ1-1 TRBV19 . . CASQYVDGGTEAFF TGTGCCAGTCAGTACGTTGACGGGGGCACTGAAGCTTTCTTT
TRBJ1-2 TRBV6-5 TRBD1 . CASRSGQIYGYTF TGTGCCAGCAGGTCGGGACAGATCTATGGCTACACCTTC
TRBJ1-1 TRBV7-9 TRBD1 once CASSGNRGRDTEAFF TGTGCCAGCAGCGGGAACAGGGGGCGCGACACTGAAGCTTTCTTT
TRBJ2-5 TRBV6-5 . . CASSRRQVQETQYF TGTGCCAGCAGTCGCAGACAGGTCCAAGAGACCCAGTACTTC
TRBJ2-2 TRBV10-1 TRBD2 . CASAGTRNTGELFF TGCGCCAGTGCCGGGACTAGGAACACCGGGGAGCTGTTTTTT
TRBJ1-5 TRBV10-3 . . CAISETDNNQPQHF TGTGCCATCAGTGAGACAGATAACAATCAGCCCCAGCATTTT
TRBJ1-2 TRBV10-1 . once CASSESGTPTNYGYTF TGCGCCAGCAGTGAGTCCGGGACACCTACTAACTATGGCTACACCTTC
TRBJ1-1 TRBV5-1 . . CASSSTDRLNTEAFF TGCGCCAGCAGCTCCACGGACAGATTGAACACTGAAGCTTTCTTT
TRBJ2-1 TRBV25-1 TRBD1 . CASSETGGTYNEQFF TGTGCCAGCAGTGAGACAGGGGGAACCTACAATGAGCAGTTCTTC
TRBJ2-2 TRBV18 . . CASSPLAATRSNTGELFF TGTGCCAGCTCACCACTGGCAGCGACCAGATCGAACACCGGGGAGCTGTTTTTT
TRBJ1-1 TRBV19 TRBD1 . CASSYRGGTEAFF TGTGCCAGTAGTTACAGGGGAGGCACTGAAGCTTTCTTT
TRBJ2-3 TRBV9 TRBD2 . CASSVGLAGGSDTQYF TGTGCCAGCAGCGTAGGACTAGCGGGGGGCTCCGATACGCAGTATTTT
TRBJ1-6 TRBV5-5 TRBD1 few CASSPDGTGAFSPLHF TGTGCCAGCAGCCCGGACGGGACAGGGGCGTTTTCACCCCTCCACTTT
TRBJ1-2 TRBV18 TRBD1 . CASSPPRTGTGNYGYTF TGTGCCAGCTCACCGCCAAGGACCGGGACAGGAAACTATGGCTACACCTTC
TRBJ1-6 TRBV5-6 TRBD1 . CASSLEGTGHPPLHF TGTGCCAGCAGCTTGGAGGGGACAGGCCATCCACCCCTCCACTTT
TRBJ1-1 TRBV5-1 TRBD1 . CASSLVRDRGDTEAFF TGCGCCAGCAGCTTGGTGCGGGACAGGGGGGACACTGAAGCTTTCTTT
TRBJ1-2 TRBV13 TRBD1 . CASSLPKGAVNYGYTF TGTGCCAGCAGCTTACCTAAGGGGGCGGTAAACTATGGCTACACCTTC
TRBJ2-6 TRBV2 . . CASTSSGANVLTF TGTGCCAGCACGAGCTCTGGGGCCAACGTCCTGACTTTC
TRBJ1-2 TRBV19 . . CASSLQGGVNYGYTF TGTGCCAGTAGTCTCCAGGGCGGGGTTAACTATGGCTACACCTTC
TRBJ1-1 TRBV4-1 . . CASSQTPRRDIGAFF TGCGCCAGCAGCCAAACCCCCCGCCGGGACATCGGAGCTTTCTTT
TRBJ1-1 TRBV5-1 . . CASSSITGVNTEAFF TGCGCCAGCAGCTCAATCACCGGGGTGAACACTGAAGCTTTCTTT
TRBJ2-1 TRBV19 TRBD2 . CASSRGLAENEQFF TGTGCCAGTAGTCGGGGACTAGCGGAAAATGAGCAGTTCTTC
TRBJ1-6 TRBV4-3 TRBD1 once CASSQELDRGRLNSPLHF TGCGCCAGCAGCCAAGAGCTGGACAGGGGACGCCTTAATTCACCCCTCCACTTT
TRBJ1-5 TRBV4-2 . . CASSQDPAYTGFQPQHF TGTGCCAGCAGCCAAGATCCAGCTTACACGGGTTTTCAGCCCCAGCATTTT
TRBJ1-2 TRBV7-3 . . CASSPRTTNSYGYTF TGTGCCAGCAGCCCGAGGACAACCAATAGCTATGGCTACACCTTC
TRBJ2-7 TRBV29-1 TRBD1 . CSARTGPLEQYF TGCAGCGCCCGGACAGGGCCGCTCGAGCAGTACTTC
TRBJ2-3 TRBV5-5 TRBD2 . CASSISSGGAGADTQYF TGTGCCAGCAGCATCTCTAGCGGGGGGGCCGGGGCAGATACGCAGTATTTT
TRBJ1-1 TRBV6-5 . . CASSYGLPGAGTEAFF TGTGCCAGCAGTTACGGCCTCCCAGGGGCAGGAACTGAAGCTTTCTTT
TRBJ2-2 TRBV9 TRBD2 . CASSVGRGFANTGELFF TGTGCCAGCAGCGTAGGGCGGGGGTTCGCGAACACCGGGGAGCTGTTTTTT
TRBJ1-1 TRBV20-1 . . CSAIDSILNTEAFF TGCAGTGCTATTGACAGTATACTGAACACTGAAGCTTTCTTT
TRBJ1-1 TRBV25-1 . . CASRQGEAFF TGTGCCAGCAGACAGGGAGAAGCTTTCTTT
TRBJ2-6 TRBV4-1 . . CASSREAGTGANVLTF TGCGCCAGCAGCCGAGAGGCGGGAACTGGGGCCAACGTCCTGACTTTC
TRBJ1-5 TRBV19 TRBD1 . CASTPTGDNQPQHF TGTGCCAGTACTCCGACAGGGGACAATCAGCCCCAGCATTTT
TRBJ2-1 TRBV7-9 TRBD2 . CASSSTTSGVVINEQFF TGTGCCAGCAGCTCAACTACTAGCGGGGTAGTAATAAATGAGCAGTTCTTC